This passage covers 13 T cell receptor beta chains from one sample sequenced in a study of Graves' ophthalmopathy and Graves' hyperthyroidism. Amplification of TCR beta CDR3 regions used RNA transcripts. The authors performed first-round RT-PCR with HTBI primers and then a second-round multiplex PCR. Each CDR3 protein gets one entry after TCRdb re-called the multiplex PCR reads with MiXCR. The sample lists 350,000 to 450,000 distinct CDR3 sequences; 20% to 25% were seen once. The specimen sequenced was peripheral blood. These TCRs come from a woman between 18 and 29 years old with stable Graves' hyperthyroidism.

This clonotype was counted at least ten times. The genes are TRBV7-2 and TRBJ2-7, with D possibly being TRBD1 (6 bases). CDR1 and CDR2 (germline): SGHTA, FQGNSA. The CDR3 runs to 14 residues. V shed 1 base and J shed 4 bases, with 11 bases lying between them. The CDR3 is CASSLGLGAYEQYF. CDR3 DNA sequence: TGTGCCAGCAGCTTAGGACTGGGGGCGTACGAGCAGTACTTC.

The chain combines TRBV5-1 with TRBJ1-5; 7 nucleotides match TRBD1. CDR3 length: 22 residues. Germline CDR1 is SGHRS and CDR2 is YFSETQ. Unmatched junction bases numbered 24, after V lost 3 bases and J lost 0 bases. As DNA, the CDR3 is TGCGCCAGCAGCTCCGGCATATTGGGGAAGCGACAGGGACCATATAGCAATCAGCCCCAGCATTTT. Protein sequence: CASSSGILGKRQGPYSNQPQHF.

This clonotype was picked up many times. CDR3 bases: TGTGCCAGCAGTTCGCGGAAGGGGGCCCAAGAGACCCAGTACTTC. Translating it yields CASSSRKGAQETQYF. The chain carries TRBV28 and TRBJ2-5, with 7 positions matching TRBD1. Trimming at V came to 4 bases and at J to 1 base, leaving 6 bases not matched to a gene. This CDR3 is 15 amino acids long. Germline V gene sequence: CDR1 MDHEN, CDR2 SYDVKM. The full variable domain, completed using reference TRBV28 and TRBJ2-5, is DVKVTQSSRYLVKRTGEKVFLECVQDMDHENMFWYRQDPGLGLRLIYFSYDVKMKEKGDIPEGYSVSREKKERFSLILESASTNQTSMYLCASSSRKGAQETQYFGPGTRLLVL.

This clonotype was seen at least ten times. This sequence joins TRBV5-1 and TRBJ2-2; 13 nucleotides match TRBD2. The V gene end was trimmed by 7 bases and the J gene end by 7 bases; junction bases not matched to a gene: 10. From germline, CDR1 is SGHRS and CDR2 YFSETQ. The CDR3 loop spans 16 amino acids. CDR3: CASGGLAGPGGGELFF. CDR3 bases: TGCGCCAGCGGGGGACTAGCGGGGCCCGGAGGCGGGGAGCTGTTTTTT.

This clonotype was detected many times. CDR3 nucleotide sequence: TGTGCCACCAGCAGAGATAGGAGACAGGGAGGTACCGGGGAGCTGTTTTTT. The encoded protein is CATSRDRRQGGTGELFF. The V and J genes are TRBV15 and TRBJ2-2, with D possibly being TRBD1 (7 bases). Germline V gene lookup returns CDR1 LNHNV and CDR2 YYDKDF (reference sequence). Trimming shortened V by 0 bases and J by 5 bases, and 16 bases separated the two germline ends. The CDR3 has 17 residues.

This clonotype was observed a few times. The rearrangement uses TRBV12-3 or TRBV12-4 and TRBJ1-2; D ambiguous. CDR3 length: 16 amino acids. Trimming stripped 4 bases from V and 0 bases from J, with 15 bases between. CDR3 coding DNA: TGTGCCAGCAGTTACGACGGGGAGGAAGCTAACTATGGCTACACCTTC. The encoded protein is CASSYDGEEANYGYTF.

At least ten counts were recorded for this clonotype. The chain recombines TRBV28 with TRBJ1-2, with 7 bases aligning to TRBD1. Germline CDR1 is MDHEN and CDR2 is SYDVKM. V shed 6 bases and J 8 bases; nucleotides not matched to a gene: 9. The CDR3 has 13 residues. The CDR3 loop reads CASRLRTGWGYTF. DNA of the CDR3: TGTGCCAGCAGACTGAGGACAGGATGGGGCTACACCTTC.

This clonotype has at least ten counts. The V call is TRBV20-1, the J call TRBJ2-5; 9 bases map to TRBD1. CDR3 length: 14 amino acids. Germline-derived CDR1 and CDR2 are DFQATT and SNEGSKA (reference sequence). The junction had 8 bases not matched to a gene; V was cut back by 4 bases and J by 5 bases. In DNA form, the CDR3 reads TGCAGTGCTACCCGGACAGGGGAGATGGAGACCCAGTACTTC. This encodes CSATRTGEMETQYF.

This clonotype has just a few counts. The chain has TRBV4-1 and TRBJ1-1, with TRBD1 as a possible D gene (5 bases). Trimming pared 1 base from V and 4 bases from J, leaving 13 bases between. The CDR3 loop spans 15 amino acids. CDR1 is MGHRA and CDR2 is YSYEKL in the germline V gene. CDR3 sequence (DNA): TGCGCCAGCAGCCAAGTGGCGGGGGATATCACTGAAGCTTTCTTT. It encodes CASSQVAGDITEAFF.

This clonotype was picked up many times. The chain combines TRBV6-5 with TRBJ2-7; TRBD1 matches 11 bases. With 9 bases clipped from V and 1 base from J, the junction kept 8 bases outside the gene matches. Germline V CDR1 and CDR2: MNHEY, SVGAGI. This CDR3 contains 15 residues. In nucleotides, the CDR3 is TGTGCCAGTCAGAAGGGACAGGGGGATTCCTACGAGCAGTACTTC. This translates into CASQKGQGDSYEQYF.

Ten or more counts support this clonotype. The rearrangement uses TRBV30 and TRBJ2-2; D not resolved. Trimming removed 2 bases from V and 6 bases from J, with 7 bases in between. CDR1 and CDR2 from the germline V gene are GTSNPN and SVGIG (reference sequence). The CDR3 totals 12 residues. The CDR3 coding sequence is TGTGCCTGGAGTTTGGTCCCCGGGGAGCTGTTTTTT. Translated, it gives CAWSLVPGELFF.

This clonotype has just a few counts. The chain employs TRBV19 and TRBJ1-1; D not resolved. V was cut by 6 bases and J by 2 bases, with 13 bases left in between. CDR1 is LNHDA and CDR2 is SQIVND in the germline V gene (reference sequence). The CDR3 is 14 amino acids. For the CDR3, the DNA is TGTGCCAGTAGCCCTGTCGGCCGAAACACTGAAGCTTTCTTT. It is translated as CASSPVGRNTEAFF. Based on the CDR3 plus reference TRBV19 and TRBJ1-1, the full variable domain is DGGITQSPKYLFRKEGQNVTLSCEQNLNHDAMYWYRQDPGQGLRLIYYSQIVNDFQKGDIAEGYSVSREKKESFPLTVTSAQKNPTAFYLCASSPVGRNTEAFFGQGTRLTVV.

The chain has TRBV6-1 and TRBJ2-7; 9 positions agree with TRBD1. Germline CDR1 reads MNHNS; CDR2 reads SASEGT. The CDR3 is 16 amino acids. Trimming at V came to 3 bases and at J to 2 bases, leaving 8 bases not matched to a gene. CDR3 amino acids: CASSDFFGTGTYEQYF. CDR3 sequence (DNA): TGTGCCAGCAGTGATTTCTTCGGGACAGGGACCTACGAGCAGTACTTC.